This TCR beta chain emerged from a study of vaccination and CD4 T cells after COVID-19. As for treatment: approximately 9-day PBMC culture with coronavirus spike peptide pools or control peptides (ViraFEST assay). At the Johns Hopkins FTIC core, DNA taken from cultured CD4+ T cells was sequenced by way of the Oncomine TCR Beta short-read assay. TCRdb re-derived calls from the PCR reads in MiXCR, one entry per CDR3 protein. There are about 12,000 distinct CDR3 sequences in the sample; 38% occur only once, and more than 20% lies in the top ten. This CDR3 spans 16 amino acids. Germline V gene lookup returns CDR1 SGHDT and CDR2 YYEEEE. With 4 bases clipped from V and 1 base from J, the junction kept 6 bases outside the gene matches. A word on this clonotype: Its cognate antigen is unknown.

This sequence originates from a human donor with COVID-19. The chain couples TRBV5-6 to TRBJ2-2; 8 bases map to TRBD2. Sequenced sample: cultured CD4+ T cells from blood. The CDR3 sequence: CASSPPGGENTGELFF. The CDR3 DNA reads as TGTGCCAGCAGCCCCCCCGGGGGGGAGAACACCGGGGAGCTGTTTTTT.